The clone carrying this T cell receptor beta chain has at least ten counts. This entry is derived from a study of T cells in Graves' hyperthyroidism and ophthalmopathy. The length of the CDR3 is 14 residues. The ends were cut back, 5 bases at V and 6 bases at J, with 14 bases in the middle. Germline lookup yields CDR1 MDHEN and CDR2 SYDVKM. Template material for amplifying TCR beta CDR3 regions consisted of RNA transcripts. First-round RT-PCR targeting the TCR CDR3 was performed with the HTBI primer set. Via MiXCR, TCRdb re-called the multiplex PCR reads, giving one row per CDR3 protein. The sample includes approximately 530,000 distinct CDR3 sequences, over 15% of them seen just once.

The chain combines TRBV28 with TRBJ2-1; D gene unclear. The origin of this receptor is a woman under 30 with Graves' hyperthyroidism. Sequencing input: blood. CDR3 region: CASSRKLISNEQFF. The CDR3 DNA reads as TGTGCCAGCAGTAGGAAACTTATTTCCAATGAGCAGTTCTTC.